The 5 T cell receptor beta chains given below trace back to one sample, sequenced in a study of stem cell transplantation in POMP-related autoinflammatory disease. The protocol was immunoSEQ multiplex PCR, while the TCRdb copy is restricted to in-frame clones and leaves out a portion. This table has about 32,000 clones, 85% to 90% appearing once. The specimen was CD4+ T cells from PBMCs, collected before stem cell transplantation. Receptor source: a human donor with POMP-related autoinflammation and immune dysregulation (PRAID).

This rearrangement joins TRBV4-2 to TRBJ1-1; the match to TRBD1 covers 10 bases. Germline V gene data show CDR1 as LGHNA and CDR2 as YNFKEQ. V shed 0 bases, J shed 0 bases, and the junction held 1 base outside the gene matches. The CDR3 has 16 residues. The CDR3 nucleotides are TGTGCCAGCAGCCAAGAGGGACAGGGGCTGAACACTGAAGCTTTCTTT. As protein: CASSQEGQGLNTEAFF.

The gene calls are TRBV6-5 and TRBJ1-1; 8 bases map to TRBD1. CDR1 and CDR2 (germline): MNHEY, SVGAGI. The CDR3 has 15 amino acids. The junction had 5 bases not matched to a gene; V was cut back by 5 bases and J by 0 bases. The CDR3 DNA follows: TGTGCCAGCAGTCCCGGGACAGGTCTGAACACTGAAGCTTTCTTT. It yields the protein CASSPGTGLNTEAFF.

The rearrangement links TRBV27 to TRBJ2-3; D is ambiguous. Trimming stripped 6 bases from V and 0 bases from J, with 10 bases between. CDR1 and CDR2 (germline): MNHEY, SMNVEV (reference sequence). CDR3 length: 14 residues. CDR3 nucleotides: TGTGCCAGCAGCCCTTACGGGAGCACAGATACGCAGTATTTT. This encodes CASSPYGSTDTQYF.

The chain employs TRBV5-4 and TRBJ1-6; TRBD1 agrees at 10 bases. Germline V gives CDR1 SGHNT, CDR2 YYREEE (reference sequence). Trimming took 3 bases from V and 7 from J; bases not matched to a gene: 10. The CDR3 is made up of 17 amino acids. The CDR3 region is CASSSRGQGLINSPLHF. CDR3 in DNA: TGTGCCAGCAGCTCGAGGGGACAGGGGCTGATAAATTCACCCCTCCACTTT. The whole variable domain, remainder taken from reference TRBV5-4 and TRBJ1-6, is ETGVTQSPTHLIKTRGQQVTLRCSSQSGHNTVSWYQQALGQGPQFIFQYYREEENGRGNFPPRFSGLQFPNYSSELNVNALELDDSALYLCASSSRGQGLINSPLHFGNGTRLTVT.

The J gene is TRBJ1-1, the V gene TRBV28; no definite D call. Germline-derived CDR1 and CDR2 are MDHEN and SYDVKM. This CDR3 has 14 residues. V lost 5 bases to trimming and J lost 0 bases, with 10 bases between them. The CDR3 DNA follows: TGTGCCAGCAGTACCGAAGTATTGAACACTGAAGCTTTCTTT. Its protein is CASSTEVLNTEAFF.